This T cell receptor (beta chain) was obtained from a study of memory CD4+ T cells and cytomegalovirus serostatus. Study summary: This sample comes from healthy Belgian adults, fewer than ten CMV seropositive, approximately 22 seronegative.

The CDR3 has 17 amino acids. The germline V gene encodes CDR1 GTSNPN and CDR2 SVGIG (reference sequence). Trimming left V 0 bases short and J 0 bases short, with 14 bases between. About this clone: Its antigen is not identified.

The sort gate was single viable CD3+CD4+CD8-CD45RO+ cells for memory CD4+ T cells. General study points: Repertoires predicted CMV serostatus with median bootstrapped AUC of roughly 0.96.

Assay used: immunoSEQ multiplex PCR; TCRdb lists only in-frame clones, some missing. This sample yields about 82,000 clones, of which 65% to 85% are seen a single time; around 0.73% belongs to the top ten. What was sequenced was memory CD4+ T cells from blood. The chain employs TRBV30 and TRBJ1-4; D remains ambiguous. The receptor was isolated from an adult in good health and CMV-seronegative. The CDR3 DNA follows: TGTGCCTGGAGTGTAGAGGCGGCGGCCCCAACTAATGAAAAACTGTTTTTT. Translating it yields CAWSVEAAAPTNEKLFF.